This entry concerns a single T cell receptor beta chain. Its antigen is currently unknown. The data were taken from a study of T cell responses to AZD1222 COVID-19 vaccine. Study-level findings and limits: Baseline serology detected seropositivity in only a handful of AZD1222 recipients. Spike-specific TCR breadth and depth grew following two AZD1222 doses.

Data came from immunoSEQ multiplex PCR; TCRdb stores just in-frame clones and leaves some out. This table has approximately 150,000 clones, roughly 91% appearing once. This sample comprised peripheral blood, obtained 28 days after the second AZD1222 dose. This TCR was sampled from an adult who received the AZD1222 COVID-19 vaccine.

The CDR3 spells CATGESNSYEQYF. CDR3 DNA: TGTGCCACCGGGGAATCCAACTCCTACGAGCAGTACTTC. The chain links TRBV5-8 to TRBJ2-7; the D gene is possibly TRBD2 (5 bases). With 9 bases removed from V and 0 bases from J, the gap between germline ends came to 13 bases. The germline gives CDR1 SGHTS, CDR2 YDEGEE. The CDR3 consists of 13 residues.